The following is a TCR beta chain sequence with its context. Only in-frame clones appear in the TCRdb table, and some are missing; sequencing was by immunoSEQ multiplex PCR. Of tens of thousands of clones listed, 88% were seen once; the top ten hold around 3.5%. This sample is part of a study of OX40 agonist ivuxolimab in advanced cancers. This CDR3 contains 19 residues. Germline CDR1 reads MDHEN; CDR2 reads SYDVKM. Losses at the gene ends were 3 bases for V and 1 base for J; bases not matched to a gene: 7. If patients had autoimmune disease history or systemic immunosuppression, they were excluded. The sequence came from an adult with an advanced solid tumor such as melanoma, head and neck, liver or kidney cancer. The input for sequencing was CD4+ or CD8+ T cells sorted from blood, taken in a trial of the OX40 agonist ivuxolimab. This chain connects TRBV28 to TRBJ2-6, with TRBD1 identical over 12 bases. CDR3 residues: CASSFPWGQGASGANVLTF. Written as DNA, the CDR3 is TGTGCCAGCAGTTTCCCCTGGGGACAGGGGGCGTCTGGGGCCAACGTCCTGACTTTC.